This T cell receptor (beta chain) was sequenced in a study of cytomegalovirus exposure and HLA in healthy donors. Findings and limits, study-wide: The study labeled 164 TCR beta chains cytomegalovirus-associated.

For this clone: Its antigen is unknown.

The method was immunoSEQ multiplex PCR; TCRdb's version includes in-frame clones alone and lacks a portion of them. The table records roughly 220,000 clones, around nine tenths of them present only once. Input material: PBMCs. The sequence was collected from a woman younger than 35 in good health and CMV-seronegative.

CDR3 loop: CASSSSGKSTDTQYF. The CDR3 nucleotides read TGTGCCAGCAGCTCAAGCGGGAAGAGCACAGATACGCAGTATTTT. The chain couples TRBV6-5 to TRBJ2-3, with 7 bases aligning to TRBD2. CDR1 MNHEY and CDR2 SVGAGI come from the germline V gene. The length of the CDR3 is 15 residues. V lost 6 bases to trimming and J lost 0 bases; unmatched junction nucleotides: 6.